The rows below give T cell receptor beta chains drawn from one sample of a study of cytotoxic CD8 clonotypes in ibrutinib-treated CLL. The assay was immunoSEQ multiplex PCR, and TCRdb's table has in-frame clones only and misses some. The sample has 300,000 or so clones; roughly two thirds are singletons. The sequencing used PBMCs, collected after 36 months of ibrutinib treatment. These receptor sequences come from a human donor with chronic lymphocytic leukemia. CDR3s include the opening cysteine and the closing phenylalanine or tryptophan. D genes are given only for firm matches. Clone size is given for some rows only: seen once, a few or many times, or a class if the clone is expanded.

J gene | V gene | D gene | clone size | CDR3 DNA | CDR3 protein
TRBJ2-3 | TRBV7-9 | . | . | TGTGCCAGCAGCTTAGCGACGGTAGTTCGTACAGATACGCAGTATTTT | CASSLATVVRTDTQYF
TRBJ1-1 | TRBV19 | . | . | TGTGCCAGTAGTATTATCCAAACCATGGGCACTGAAGCTTTCTTT | CASSIIQTMGTEAFF
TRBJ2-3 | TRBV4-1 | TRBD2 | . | TGCGCCAGCAGCCACTTATTGGCTAGCGGGGATACGCAGTATTTT | CASSHLLASGDTQYF
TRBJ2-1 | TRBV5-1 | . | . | TGCGCCAGCAGCTCGTTGACAGGTTCGGGCAATGAGCAGTTCTTC | CASSSLTGSGNEQFF
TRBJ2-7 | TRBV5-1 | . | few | TGCGCCAGCAGCTGGCTCGGTTCCTACGAGCAGTACTTC | CASSWLGSYEQYF
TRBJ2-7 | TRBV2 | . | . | TGTGCCAGCAGTGAAGGGTCCTTTCAGGCGTACGAGCAGTACTTC | CASSEGSFQAYEQYF
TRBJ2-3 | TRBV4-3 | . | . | TGCGCCAGCAGCCAAGCCGGTGGCGGGGAAAGCACAGATACGCAGTATTTT | CASSQAGGGESTDTQYF
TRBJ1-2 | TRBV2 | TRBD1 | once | TGTGCCAGCAGGGATAAGGACAGGGTTGTCTCTGGCTACACCTTC | CASRDKDRVVSGYTF
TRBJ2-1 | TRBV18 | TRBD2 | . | TGTGCCAGCTCACCACAGAGACTAGCGGGAGGGCGTGGTGGCTCCTACAATGAGCAGTTCTTC | CASSPQRLAGGRGGSYNEQFF
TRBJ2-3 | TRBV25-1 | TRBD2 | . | TGTGCCAGCAGTGTCCTAGCGGCACGCACAGATACGCAGTATTTT | CASSVLAARTDTQYF
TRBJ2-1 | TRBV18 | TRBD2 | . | TGTGCCAGCTCACCAGAGAGTGGCTTAGCGGGAGCGAATGAGCAGTTCTTC | CASSPESGLAGANEQFF
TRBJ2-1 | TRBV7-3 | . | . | TGTGCCAGCAGCTTGGGCAGGGACAATGAGCAGTTCTTC | CASSLGRDNEQFF
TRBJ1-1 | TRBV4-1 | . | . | TGCGCCAGCGGACCGGGGCGCACCACTGAAGCTTTCTTT | CASGPGRTTEAFF
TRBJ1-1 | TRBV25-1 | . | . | TGTGCCAGCAGTGAATTTCTGGGAGGGACCGCTTTCTTT | CASSEFLGGTAFF
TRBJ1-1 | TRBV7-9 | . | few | TGTGCCAGCAGCTTATTAGGAGGGAACACTGAAGCTTTCTTT | CASSLLGGNTEAFF
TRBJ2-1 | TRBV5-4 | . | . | TGTGCCAGCAGCTTGGTACAGAACCCCTACAATGAGCAGTTCTTC | CASSLVQNPYNEQFF
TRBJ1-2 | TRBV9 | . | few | TGTGCCAGCAGCGACAGGGCCTATGGCTACACCTTC | CASSDRAYGYTF
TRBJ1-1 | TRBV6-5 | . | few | TGTGCCAGCAGTCACCGGTGGGCGGGGAACACTGAAGCTTTCTTT | CASSHRWAGNTEAFF
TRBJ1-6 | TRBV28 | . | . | TGTGCCAGCAGTTCCTTTTCACCCCTCCACTTT | CASSSFSPLHF
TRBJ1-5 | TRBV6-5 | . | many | TGTGCCAGCAGCCCCGTTGGGGTTTTCCAGCCCCAGCATTTT | CASSPVGVFQPQHF
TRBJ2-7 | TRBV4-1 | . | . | TGCGCCAGCAGCCAAGCCTGGTCTTCCTACGAGCAGTACTTC | CASSQAWSSYEQYF
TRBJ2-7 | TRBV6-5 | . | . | TGTGCCAGCAGTTACTCTGAGTTACACGAGCAGTACTTC | CASSYSELHEQYF
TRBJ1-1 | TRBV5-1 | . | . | TGCGCCAGCAGCCCACAGGGGAACACTGAAGCTTTCTTT | CASSPQGNTEAFF
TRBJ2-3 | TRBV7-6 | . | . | TGTGCCAGCAGCTCCCAGGGACCGTACACAGATACGCAGTATTTT | CASSSQGPYTDTQYF
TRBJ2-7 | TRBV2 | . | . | TGTGCCAGTCCCGCCGGCCAGGGTAGACAAGAGTACGAGCAGTACTTC | CASPAGQGRQEYEQYF
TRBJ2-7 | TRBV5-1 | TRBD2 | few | TGCGCCAGCAGCTGGGGTAGGAGCGGGAGTACCTACGAGCAGTACTTC | CASSWGRSGSTYEQYF
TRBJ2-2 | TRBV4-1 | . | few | TGCGCCAGCAGCCCTAACGGGGGAATCGGGGAGCTGTTTTTT | CASSPNGGIGELFF
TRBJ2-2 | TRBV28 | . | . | TGTGCCAGCAGTTCAGACTCTACCTTCACCGGGGAGCTGTTTTTT | CASSSDSTFTGELFF